Here is one T cell receptor beta chain with its context. Its target is not known. The data derive from a study of cytomegalovirus exposure and HLA in healthy donors. Overall study context: Roughly 86 million unique TCRs from HLA-typed donors made up an early data release. Findings of the study overall: Testing in vitro showed a few CMV-associated chains specific for CMV antigens. Whilst most TCR sequences proved rare, a subset of public TCRs occurred across many donors. An observed cluster of highly shared sequence variants was recorded as a likely sequencing artifact.

Germline CDR1 MDHEN, CDR2 SYDVKM. The CDR3 spans 15 residues. The V and J ends lost 8 bases and 2 bases, in that order; junction bases with no gene match: 8. Primers: 60 Vbeta forward and 13 Jbeta reverse. Repertoires were generated with immunoSEQ multiplex PCR, while TCRdb's copy carries only in-frame clones and drops some. The repertoire consists of about 35,000 clones, with 84% occurring once and the leading ten covering about 3.5%. This TCR was recovered from a woman in her late teens or twenties in good health and CMV-seronegative. This chain links TRBV28 with TRBJ2-3; 9 bases fit TRBD2. Sequencing input: PBMCs. This chain's CDR3 is CASRTTSGNTDTQYF. The CDR3 DNA sequence: TGTGCCAGCCGTACGACTAGCGGAAACACAGATACGCAGTATTTT.